Sequencing of this T cell receptor beta chain was carried out in a study of ipilimumab plus nivolumab after autologous stem cell transplantation. The V gene's germline CDR1 is MDHEN and CDR2 SYDVKM. CDR3 length: 12 residues. V was trimmed by 10 bases and J by 8 bases, leaving 17 bases between them. Ipilimumab, 1 mg/kg, started 14 to 28 days after autologous transplant. Produced via immunoSEQ multiplex PCR; TCRdb's table is partial and in-frame only. This table holds approximately 80,000 clones, 75% to 85% found once. The source is a male donor with diffuse large B-cell lymphoma. The source was PBMCs, collected in a trial of ipilimumab plus nivolumab as post-transplant consolidation. V usage is TRBV28 and J usage is TRBJ1-2; a weak D match, TRBD1 (6 bases). The CDR3 sequence: CATQQGNRGYTF. The CDR3, as DNA: TGTGCCACCCAACAGGGTAATAGGGGCTACACCTTC.